This T cell receptor beta chain is from a study of T cell responses to AZD1222 COVID-19 vaccine. General study results and limits: With dominance at 160-218 and 743-854, vaccine-associated CD4 TCRs spanned spike.

Method: immunoSEQ multiplex PCR; TCRdb's copy keeps in-frame clones and lacks some. The sample carries 150,000 to 200,000 clones, around 90% recorded once. V was shortened by 7 bases and J by 7 bases, with 14 bases between the two germline ends. This CDR3 is 14 amino acids long. From germline, CDR1 is SEHNR and CDR2 FQNEAQ (reference sequence). Turning to this clone: Its antigen is as yet unknown.

The receptor was derived from an adult in good health. V usage is TRBV7-9 and J usage is TRBJ1-6, with TRBD1 as a possible D gene (6 bases). The source was peripheral blood, collected on day 0 of AZD1222 vaccination. CDR3 region: CASNPSGENSPLHF. DNA of the CDR3: TGTGCCAGCAACCCCTCAGGGGAAAATTCACCCCTCCACTTT.